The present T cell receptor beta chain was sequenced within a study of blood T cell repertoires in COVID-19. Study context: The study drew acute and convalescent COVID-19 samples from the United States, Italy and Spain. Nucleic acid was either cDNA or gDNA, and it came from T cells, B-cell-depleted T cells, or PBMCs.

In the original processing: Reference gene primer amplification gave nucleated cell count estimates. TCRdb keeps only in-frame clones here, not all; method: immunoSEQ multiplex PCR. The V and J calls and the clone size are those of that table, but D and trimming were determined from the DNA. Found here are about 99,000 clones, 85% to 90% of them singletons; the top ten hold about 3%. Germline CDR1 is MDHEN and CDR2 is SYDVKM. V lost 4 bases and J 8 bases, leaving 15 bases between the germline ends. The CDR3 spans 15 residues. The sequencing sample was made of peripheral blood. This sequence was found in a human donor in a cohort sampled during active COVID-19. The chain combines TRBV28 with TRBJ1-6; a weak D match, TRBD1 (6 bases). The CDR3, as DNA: TGTGCCAGCAGTTCCCCACAGGGAGTGGATTCACCCCTCCACTTT. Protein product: CASSSPQGVDSPLHF.